This TCR beta chain was observed in a study of cytomegalovirus exposure and HLA in healthy donors (dated 2017 in TCRdb). Regarding the research as a whole: In an earlier analysis of 587 of the donors, around 290 Gb of sequence data and 95 million to 130 million unique TCR beta sequences from about 179 million T cells were reported. Besides the first cohort of about 730 subjects, a separate validation cohort made up of about 120 different subjects was used. Across some 400 genotyped donors of the cohort, an average of roughly 200,000 unique TCR beta nucleotide sequences per donor were sequenced, and 15% to 20% of those sequences were non-productive. To decide whether each TCR beta V gene segment behaved as functional or pseudogenic, an earlier analysis of approximately 600 of the donors relied on high-throughput TCR beta sequencing. The T cell repertoires of 700 or so subjects were profiled by immunosequencing and related to cytomegalovirus serostatus. Donor age, sex, ethnicity and CMV serostatus were compiled together with the repertoire data. The aim of the study was to test whether cataloging public T cell receptors could identify signatures of past pathogen exposure. The number of typed donors differed by locus: about 620-640 for A, B, C, DRB1 and DQB1; some 500 for DQA1; 600 to 610 for DPA1; and approximately 450 for DPB1. HLA typing included class I and class II loci at four-digit resolution. Roughly 5 DR-DQ haplotypes were handled as single units for association and clustering, since linkage in the cohort was strong. All discovery cohort repertoires had been generated using a single sequencing platform. To study patterns of TCR occurrence, a later analysis re-analyzed previously published TCR beta repertoires from 550 to 800 donors and added high-resolution HLA genotyping. Rather than using new phenotypic data, the later analysis identified candidate immune exposures from TCR beta sequences and from how often those sequences occurred across donors. A later genetic analysis took genome-wide SNP genotypes for about 55% of the 666 donors and used that subset as a discovery cohort. An early release covering 550 to 650 HLA-typed donors comprised about 290 gigabases of sequencing data and around 80 million unique TCR sequences. Of the roughly 390 genotyped donors, approximately 80% were placed in the genetic ancestry cluster associated with self-reported Caucasian donors. To predict cytomegalovirus infection status, the study brought together high-throughput TCR immunosequencing, statistical association of individual TCRs with disease status, and machine learning.

Points on this clone: Its antigen has not been determined. No clone much larger than this one lies a single base away; base qualities are absent.

In the germline V gene (reference sequence), CDR1 corresponds to GTSNPN and CDR2 to SVGIG. The germline ends are 16 bases apart after V is trimmed by 7 bases and J by 6 bases. Spanning cysteine to phenylalanine, the CDR3 consists of 13 amino acids. Only CDR3 DNA is held: 39 bases, read in frame from base 1. The cohort comprised some 700 healthy bone marrow donors. Cohort members were all nominally healthy when sampled, although unrecorded immune exposures were likely present. The donor was CMV seronegative and was included in the group of 352 seronegative cohort members. Every donor gave a peripheral blood sample, and the peripheral blood mononuclear cells from that sample were used for TCR beta sequencing. Genomic DNA extraction from the blood cell samples was performed with the Qiagen DNeasy Blood Extraction Kit. Receptor amplification or capture employed the immunoSEQ multiplex PCR assay. For the multiplex PCR, a mixture combining 60 forward primers for TCR Vbeta segments and 13 reverse primers for TCR Jbeta segments was used. The CDR3 region of rearranged TCR beta genes was amplified from genomic DNA by a multiplex PCR assay. The amplified TCR beta libraries were sequenced on the Illumina HiSeq System as 87-base-pair reads. The authors' analysis ran thus. A later analysis counted approximately 74 million unique TCR beta chains across the 650 to 700 repertoires, and 10 million to 11 million of these chains were shared by at least two donors. Raw reads were error-corrected and collapsed into unique sequences by a nearest-neighbor algorithm in which closely related sequences were merged to remove PCR and sequencing errors. To assign V, D and J gene segments, CDR3 sequences were aligned to IMGT reference sequences. For a sequence to be retained, a match of at least six nucleotides to both a V gene segment and a J gene segment was required. A rearrangement was called productive if the CDR3 had no stop codons and remained in frame with V and J, and every other rearrangement was called non-productive. CDR3 was defined by IMGT convention, running from the second conserved V-encoded cysteine to the conserved J-encoded phenylalanine. In an earlier analysis of more than 550 of the donors, sequences lacking an unambiguous match to a single V gene segment were excluded. In an earlier analysis of a few hundred of the donors, a V segment was called functional when productive rearrangements were above 56.7%, and segregating when the standard deviation between donors exceeded 5%. A statistical classification framework was built to diagnose cytomegalovirus status from the catalog of TCR beta chain sequences. In a later analysis, TCR nucleotide sequences were compared against IMGT/GENE-DB human TR gene sequences so that V and J genes could be assigned. In a later analysis, CDR3 sequences and most-parsimonious VDJ recombination scenarios were assigned using the TCRdist pipeline. A later analysis defined each TCR beta chain by its CDR3 amino acid sequence plus V-gene family, and excluded reads lacking a unique V-gene family. In a later analysis, approximately 590 highly shared, low-generation-probability nucleotide sequences were removed to address suspected cross-contamination and a sequencing artifact. For each public chain, a later analysis derived a clonal expansion index from normalized ranks of inferred template counts within each repertoire. In a later analysis, generation probabilities were computed with a VDJ recombination model fitted to out-of-frame rearrangements, and the resulting probabilities were checked against IGoR. In a later analysis, hypergeometric tests were used to score TCR-TCR, TCR-HLA and TCR-CMV co-occurrence, with a repertoire-size bias correction applied to TCR pairs. False discovery rates were estimated in a later analysis by permuting HLA or CMV assignments 20 times. A later analysis grouped co-occurring TCRs with DBSCAN, adding TCRdist sequence similarity when clustering within HLA-allele-positive subsets. Repertoires with fewer than 30,000 or more than 120,000 public chains were left out of co-occurrence clustering, as were about five repertoires with anomalous nucleotide sharing. Sourced from immuneACCESS, this table was stored by TCRdb with only in-frame sequences that have V and J called. A share of the clones is absent; for the studies checked, an unresolved V gene accounts for under half, and the remainder has no known explanation. The V and J calls and clone size are taken from that table; D and trimming were inferred from the DNA. The sample data list over 150,000 clones, and roughly four fifths of these were observed just once. 2.9% of the sample belongs to the ten largest clones.

The paper's findings and limits, for the study overall: Compared with the roughly 720-donor mean, donors in an Asian-associated ancestry cluster had fewer N-insertions in productive TCRs, according to a later genetic analysis. The 87-base-pair reads could not distinguish some IMGT-functional V segments, including TRBV6-2 and TRBV6-3, so those segments were excluded. Three of the identified cytomegalovirus-associated TCR beta chains were confirmed in vitro to be specific for cytomegalovirus antigens. In an earlier analysis of some 550 of the donors, most TCR beta V segments were observed in productive rearrangements about 90% or about 30% of the time, broadly matching IMGT annotations. In a later genetic analysis, a missense DCLRE1C variant was associated with V-gene and J-gene trimming of TCR beta chains, and the association was replicated in an independent cohort. In the study, about 150 TCR beta chains were listed as associated with cytomegalovirus. Across donors, most TCR sequences were observed very rarely, whereas some public TCRs were present in many individuals. The classifier was reported to diagnose cytomegalovirus status with high specificity and sensitivity in both the original and validation cohorts. The authors suggested that the approach could potentially be extended to other disease states and immunological phenotypes. Correlated functional status among segregating V segments might be attributable to linkage disequilibrium, but an unknown experimental factor could not be ruled out. When HLA alleles, especially DR and DQ, strongly co-occurred, TCR associations were difficult to assign to individual alleles. Several of the top co-occurrence clusters appeared to be linked to parvovirus B19, influenza, CMV and Epstein-Barr virus, according to a later analysis. A further reported finding was that TCR beta sequences accurately predicted the HLA-A and HLA-B alleles for most subjects in the first cohort. According to a later analysis, most CMV-associated TCR beta chains appeared to be HLA-restricted, and the HLA associations seemed to be driven largely by CMV exposure. In a later analysis, TCR association rates were found to vary across HLA loci, with the most associated TCRs seen for DRB1 alleles and the fewest for HLA-C alleles. A later analysis found that HLA-associated TCR beta chains were more clonally expanded and had lower generation probabilities than equally common non-associated chains. In a later analysis, 16,951 TCR beta sequences were associated with specific HLA alleles at a false discovery rate of 0.05. In this cohort, only TCR beta chains were sequenced, and detectable features were limited by the absence of alpha or paired-chain data. Because counts were too low, roughly 18 rarely observed V segments, including chromosome 9 orphons, were left out of the earlier analysis of 500 to 650 of the donors. HLA typing was unavailable for some donors at each locus, so association tests used only the typed subset. Roughly uniform sequencing depth across donors was assumed in presence/absence analyses, although this assumption may not hold. CMV serostatus was the only immune exposure information available for the cohort. A cluster of highly shared sequence variants was judged likely to be a technical artifact of the sequencing pipeline.

The specimen was PBMCs. The chain employs TRBV30 and TRBJ1-5; the best D guess is TRBD1, with 6 bases matching. The receptor's source is a male donor in good health and CMV-seronegative. The CDR3 protein sequence reads: CAYSSTGTQPQHF. The sequence in DNA is TGTGCCTACTCCAGCACAGGGACTCAGCCCCAGCATTTT.